This T cell receptor (beta chain) was profiled in a study of blood T cell repertoires in COVID-19. Study-level background: Acute and convalescent COVID-19 samples came from the United States, Italy and Spain. PBMCs, B-cell-depleted T cells, or T cells provided the cDNA or gDNA that made up the material.

Trimming shortened V by 3 bases and J by 7 bases, and 15 bases separated the two germline ends. Germline V gives CDR1 LGHDT, CDR2 YNNKEL (reference sequence). The CDR3 spans 14 residues. This clone was recorded only once. In the source study's methods: It was from reference gene primer amplification that nucleated cell counts were estimated. The repertoire was sequenced with immunoSEQ multiplex PCR; TCRdb's copy has only in-frame clones and lacks some. Clonal size and the V and J genes are those of that table, whereas D and trimming came from the DNA. The table records tens of thousands of clones, over 65% of them present only once.

The chain employs TRBV3-1 (or the pseudogene TRBV3-2) and TRBJ1-2; the D is unclear. The sample consisted of peripheral blood. The source is a human donor with acute or convalescent COVID-19. The donor label of this sample is uncertain. CDR3 DNA sequence: TGTGCCAGCAGCCACTCCTCCCCCACTCGTGGCTACACCTTC. Amino acids: CASSHSSPTRGYTF.